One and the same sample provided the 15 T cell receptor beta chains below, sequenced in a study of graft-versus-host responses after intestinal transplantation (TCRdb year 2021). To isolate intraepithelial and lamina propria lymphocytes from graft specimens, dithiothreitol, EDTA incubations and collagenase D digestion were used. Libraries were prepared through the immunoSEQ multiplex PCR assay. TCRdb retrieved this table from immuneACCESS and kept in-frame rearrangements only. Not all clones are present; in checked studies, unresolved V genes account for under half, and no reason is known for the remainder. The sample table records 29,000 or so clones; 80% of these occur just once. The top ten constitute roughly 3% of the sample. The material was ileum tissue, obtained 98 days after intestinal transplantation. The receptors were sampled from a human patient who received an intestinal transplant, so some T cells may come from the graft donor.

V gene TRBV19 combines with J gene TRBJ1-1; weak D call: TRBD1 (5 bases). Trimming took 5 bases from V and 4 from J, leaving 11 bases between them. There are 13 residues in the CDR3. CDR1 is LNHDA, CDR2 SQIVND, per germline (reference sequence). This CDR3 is CASSSRQPTEAFF. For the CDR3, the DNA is TGTGCCAGTAGTTCAAGACAGCCCACTGAAGCTTTCTTT.

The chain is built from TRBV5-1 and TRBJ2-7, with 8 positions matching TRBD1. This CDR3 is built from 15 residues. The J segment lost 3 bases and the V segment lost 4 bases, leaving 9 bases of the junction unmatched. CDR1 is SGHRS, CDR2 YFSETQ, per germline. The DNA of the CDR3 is TGCGCCAGCAGCCGCACAGGGGGAGAGCTCTACGAGCAGTACTTC. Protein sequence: CASSRTGGELYEQYF.

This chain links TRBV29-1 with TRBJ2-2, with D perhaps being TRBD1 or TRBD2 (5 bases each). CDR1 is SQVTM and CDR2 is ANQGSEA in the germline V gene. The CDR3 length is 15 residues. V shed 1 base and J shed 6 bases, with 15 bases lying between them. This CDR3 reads CSVEAPGTLPGELFF. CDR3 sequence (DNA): TGCAGCGTTGAAGCGCCAGGGACCCTTCCCGGGGAGCTGTTTTTT.

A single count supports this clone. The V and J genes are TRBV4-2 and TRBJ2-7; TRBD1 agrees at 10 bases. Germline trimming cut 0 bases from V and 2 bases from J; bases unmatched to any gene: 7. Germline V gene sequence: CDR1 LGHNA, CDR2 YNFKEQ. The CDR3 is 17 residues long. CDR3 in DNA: TGTGCCAGCAGCCAAGATAGGACAGGGGGGTCTACCTACGAGCAGTACTTC. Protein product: CASSQDRTGGSTYEQYF.

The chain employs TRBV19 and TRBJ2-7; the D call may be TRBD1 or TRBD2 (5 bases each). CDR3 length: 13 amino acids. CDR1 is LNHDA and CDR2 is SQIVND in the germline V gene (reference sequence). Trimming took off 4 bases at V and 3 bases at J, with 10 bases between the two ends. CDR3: CASSTGPIYEQYF. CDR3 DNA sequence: TGTGCCAGTAGTACGGGACCAATCTACGAGCAGTACTTC.

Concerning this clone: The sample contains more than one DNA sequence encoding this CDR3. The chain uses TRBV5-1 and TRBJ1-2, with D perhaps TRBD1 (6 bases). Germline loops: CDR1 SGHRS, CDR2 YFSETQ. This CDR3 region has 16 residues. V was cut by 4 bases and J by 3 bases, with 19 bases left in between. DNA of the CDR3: TGCGCCAGCAGCAAGCTCGAGGGGGTGCGGGACTATGGCTACACCTTC. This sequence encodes CASSKLEGVRDYGYTF.

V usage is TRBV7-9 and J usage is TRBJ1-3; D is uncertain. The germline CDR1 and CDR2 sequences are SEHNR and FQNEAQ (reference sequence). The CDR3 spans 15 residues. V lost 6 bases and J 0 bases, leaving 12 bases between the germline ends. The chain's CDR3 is CASRVPGHSGNTIYF. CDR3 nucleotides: TGTGCCAGCAGGGTACCGGGCCACTCTGGAAACACCATATATTTT.

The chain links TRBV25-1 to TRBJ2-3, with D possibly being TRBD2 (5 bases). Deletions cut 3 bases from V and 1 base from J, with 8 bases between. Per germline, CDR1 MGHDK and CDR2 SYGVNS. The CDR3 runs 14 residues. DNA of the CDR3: TGTGCCAGCAGTGACTCCGGGGGCACAGATACGCAGTATTTT. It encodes CASSDSGGTDTQYF.

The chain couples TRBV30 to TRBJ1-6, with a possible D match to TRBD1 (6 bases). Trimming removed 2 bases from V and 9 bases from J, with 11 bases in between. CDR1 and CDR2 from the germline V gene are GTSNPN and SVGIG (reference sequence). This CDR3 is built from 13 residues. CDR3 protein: CAWSKDRISPLHF. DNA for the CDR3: TGTGCCTGGAGTAAGGACAGAATTTCACCCCTCCACTTT.

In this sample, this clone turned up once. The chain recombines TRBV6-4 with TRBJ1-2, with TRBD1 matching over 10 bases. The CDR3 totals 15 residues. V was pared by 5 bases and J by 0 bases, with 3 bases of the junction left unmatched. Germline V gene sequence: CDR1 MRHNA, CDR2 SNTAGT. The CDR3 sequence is CASSPGTGANYGYTF. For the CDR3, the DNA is TGTGCCAGCAGTCCGGGGACAGGGGCTAACTATGGCTACACCTTC.

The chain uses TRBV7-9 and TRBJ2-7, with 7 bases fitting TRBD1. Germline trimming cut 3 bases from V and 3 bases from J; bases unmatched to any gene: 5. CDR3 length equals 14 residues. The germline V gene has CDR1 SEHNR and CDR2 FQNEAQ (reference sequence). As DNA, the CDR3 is TGTGCCAGCAGCTTTCCCGGGACAGTCTACGAGCAGTACTTC. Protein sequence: CASSFPGTVYEQYF.

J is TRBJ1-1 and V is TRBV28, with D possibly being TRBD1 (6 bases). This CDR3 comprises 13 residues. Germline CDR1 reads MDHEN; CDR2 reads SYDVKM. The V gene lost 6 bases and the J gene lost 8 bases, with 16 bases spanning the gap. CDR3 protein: CASSPLRGTEAFF. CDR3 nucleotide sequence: TGTGCCAGCAGCCCATTGAGGGGGACAGAAGCTTTCTTT.

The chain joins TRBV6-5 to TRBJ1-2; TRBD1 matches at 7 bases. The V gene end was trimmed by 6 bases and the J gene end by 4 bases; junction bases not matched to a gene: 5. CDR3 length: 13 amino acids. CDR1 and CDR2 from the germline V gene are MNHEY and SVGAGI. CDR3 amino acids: CASRWDSSYGYTF. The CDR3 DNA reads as TGTGCCAGCAGATGGGACAGCAGCTATGGCTACACCTTC.

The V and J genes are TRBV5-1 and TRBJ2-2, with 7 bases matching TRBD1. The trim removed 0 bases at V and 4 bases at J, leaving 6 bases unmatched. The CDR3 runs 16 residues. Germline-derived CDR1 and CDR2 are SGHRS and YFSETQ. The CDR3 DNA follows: TGCGCCAGCAGCTTGGGCCCAGGGGGTGGCACCGGGGAGCTGTTTTTT. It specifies CASSLGPGGGTGELFF.

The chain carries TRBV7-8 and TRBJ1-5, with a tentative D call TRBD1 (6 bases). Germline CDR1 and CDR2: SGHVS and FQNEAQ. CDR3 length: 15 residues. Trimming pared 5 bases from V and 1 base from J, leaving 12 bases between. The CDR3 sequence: CASSRQDGSNQPQHF. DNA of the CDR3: TGTGCCAGCAGCCGACAGGATGGCAGCAATCAGCCCCAGCATTTT.